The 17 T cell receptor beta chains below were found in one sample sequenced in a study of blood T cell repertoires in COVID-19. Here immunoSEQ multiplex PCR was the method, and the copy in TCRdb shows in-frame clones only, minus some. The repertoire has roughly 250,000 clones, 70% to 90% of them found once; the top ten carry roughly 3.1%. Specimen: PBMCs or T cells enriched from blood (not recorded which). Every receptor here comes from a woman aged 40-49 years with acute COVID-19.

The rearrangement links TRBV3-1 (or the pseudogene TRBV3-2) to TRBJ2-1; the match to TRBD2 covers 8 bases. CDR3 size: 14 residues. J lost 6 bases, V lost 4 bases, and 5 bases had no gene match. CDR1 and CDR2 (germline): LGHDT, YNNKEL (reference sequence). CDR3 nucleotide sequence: TGTGCCAGCAGCCCCGGTCTAGCGGGCAATGAGCAGTTCTTC. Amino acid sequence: CASSPGLAGNEQFF.

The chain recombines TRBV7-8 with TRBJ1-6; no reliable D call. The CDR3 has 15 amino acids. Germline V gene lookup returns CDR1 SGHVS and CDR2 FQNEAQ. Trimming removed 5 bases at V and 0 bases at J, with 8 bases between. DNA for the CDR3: TGTGCCAGCAGCGCCGTCGGCTCCTATAATTCACCCCTCCACTTT. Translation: CASSAVGSYNSPLHF.

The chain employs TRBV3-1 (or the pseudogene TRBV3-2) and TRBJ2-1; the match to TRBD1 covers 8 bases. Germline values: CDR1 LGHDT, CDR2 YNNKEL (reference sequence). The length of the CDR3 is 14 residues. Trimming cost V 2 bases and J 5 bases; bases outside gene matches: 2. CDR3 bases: TGTGCCAGCAGCCAAAACAGGGGGGACAATGAGCAGTTCTTC. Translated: CASSQNRGDNEQFF.

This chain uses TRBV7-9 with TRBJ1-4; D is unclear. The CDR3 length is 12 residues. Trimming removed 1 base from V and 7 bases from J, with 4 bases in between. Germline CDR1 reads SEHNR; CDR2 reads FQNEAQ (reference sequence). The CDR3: CASSLDSEKLFF. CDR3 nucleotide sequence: TGTGCCAGCAGCTTAGACAGTGAAAAACTGTTTTTT.

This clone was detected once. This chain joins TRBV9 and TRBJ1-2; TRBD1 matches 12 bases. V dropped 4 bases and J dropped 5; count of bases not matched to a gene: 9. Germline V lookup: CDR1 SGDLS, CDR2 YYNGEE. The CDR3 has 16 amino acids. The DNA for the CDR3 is TGTGCCAGCAGCCCACACCGGGACAGGGGGCTTTATGGCTACACCTTC. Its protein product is CASSPHRDRGLYGYTF.

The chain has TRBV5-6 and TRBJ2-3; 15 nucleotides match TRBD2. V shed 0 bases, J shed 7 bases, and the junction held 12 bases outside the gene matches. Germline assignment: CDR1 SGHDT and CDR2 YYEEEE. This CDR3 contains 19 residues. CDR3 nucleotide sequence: TGTGCCAGCAGCTTGGTCTATAGTGGGACTAGCGGGAGGTTAAATACGCAGTATTTT. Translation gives CASSLVYSGTSGRLNTQYF.

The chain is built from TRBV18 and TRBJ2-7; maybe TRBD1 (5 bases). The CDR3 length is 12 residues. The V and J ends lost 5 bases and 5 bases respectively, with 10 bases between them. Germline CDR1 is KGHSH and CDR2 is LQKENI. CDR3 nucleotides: TGTGCCAGCTCAGTCCAGGGTAACGAGCAGTACTTC. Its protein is CASSVQGNEQYF.

The CDR3 coding sequence is TGCGCCAGCACCCCGTCTGGGGGGATGCACTATGGCTACACCTTC. Translated: CASTPSGGMHYGYTF. The V and J genes are TRBV5-1 and TRBJ1-2; tentative D call: TRBD1 (5 bases). The length of the CDR3 is 15 residues. V lost 6 bases, J lost 3 bases, and 18 bases lay in between. Germline V CDR1 and CDR2: SGHRS, YFSETQ. The full variable domain, in which reference TRBV5-1 and TRBJ1-2 provide the parts outside the CDR3, is KAGVTQTPRYLIKTRGQQVTLSCSPISGHRSVSWYQQTPGQGLQFLFEYFSETQRNKGNFPGRFSGRQFSNSRSEMNVSTLELGDSALYLCASTPSGGMHYGYTFGSGTRLTVV.

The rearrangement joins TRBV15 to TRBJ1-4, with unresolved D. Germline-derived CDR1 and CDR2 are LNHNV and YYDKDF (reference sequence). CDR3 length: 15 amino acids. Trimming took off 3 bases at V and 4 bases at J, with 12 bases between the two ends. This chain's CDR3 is CATSRLGSYNEKLFF. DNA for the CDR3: TGTGCCACCAGCAGGTTGGGCAGCTATAATGAAAAACTGTTTTTT.

The DNA for the CDR3 is TGTGCCACCAGCAGAGCCTTGGGGGGGCTGGGCAATGAGCAGTTCTTC. The encoded protein is CATSRALGGLGNEQFF. The V and J genes are TRBV15 and TRBJ2-1; possible D gene TRBD2, 7 bases. Germline loops: CDR1 LNHNV, CDR2 YYDKDF (reference sequence). This CDR3 spans 16 amino acids. V was cut by 1 base and J by 6 bases, with 16 bases left in between.

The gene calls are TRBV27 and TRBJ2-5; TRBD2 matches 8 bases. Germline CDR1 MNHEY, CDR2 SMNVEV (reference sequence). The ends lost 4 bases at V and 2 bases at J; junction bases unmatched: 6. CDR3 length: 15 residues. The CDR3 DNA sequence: TGTGCCAGCAGTTCACTAGCGGATAATCAAGAGACCCAGTACTTC. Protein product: CASSSLADNQETQYF.

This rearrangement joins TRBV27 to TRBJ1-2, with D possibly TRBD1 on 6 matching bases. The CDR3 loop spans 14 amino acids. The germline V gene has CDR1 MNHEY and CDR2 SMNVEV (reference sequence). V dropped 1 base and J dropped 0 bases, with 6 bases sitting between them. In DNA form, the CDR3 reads TGTGCCAGCAGTTTATACAGGGCTAACTATGGCTACACCTTC. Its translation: CASSLYRANYGYTF.

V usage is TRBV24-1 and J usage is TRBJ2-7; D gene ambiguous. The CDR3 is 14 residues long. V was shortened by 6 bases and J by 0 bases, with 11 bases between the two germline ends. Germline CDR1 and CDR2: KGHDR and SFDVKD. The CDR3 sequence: CATSSQRNSYEQYF. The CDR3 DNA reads TGTGCCACCAGTAGCCAGCGTAACTCCTACGAGCAGTACTTC.

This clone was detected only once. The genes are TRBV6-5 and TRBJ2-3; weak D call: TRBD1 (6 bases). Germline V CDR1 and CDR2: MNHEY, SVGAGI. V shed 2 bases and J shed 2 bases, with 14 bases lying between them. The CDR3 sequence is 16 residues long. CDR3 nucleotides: TGTGCCAGCAGTTACGACGGGACACCGAACACAGATACGCAGTATTTT. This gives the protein CASSYDGTPNTDTQYF.

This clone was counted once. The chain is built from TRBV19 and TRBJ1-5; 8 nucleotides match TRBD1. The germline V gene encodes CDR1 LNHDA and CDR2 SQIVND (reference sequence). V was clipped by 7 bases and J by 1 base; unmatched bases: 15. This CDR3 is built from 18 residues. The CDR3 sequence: CASTKRLGDRGSNQPQHF. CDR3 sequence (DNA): TGTGCCAGTACCAAACGATTGGGAGACAGGGGAAGCAATCAGCCCCAGCATTTT.

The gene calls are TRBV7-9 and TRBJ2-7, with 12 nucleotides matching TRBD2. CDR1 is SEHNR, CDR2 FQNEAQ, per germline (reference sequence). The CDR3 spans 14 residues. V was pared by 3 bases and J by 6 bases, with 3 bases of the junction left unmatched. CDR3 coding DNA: TGTGCCAGCAGCTTCGCGACTAGCGGGAGCGAGCAGTACTTC. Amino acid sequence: CASSFATSGSEQYF.

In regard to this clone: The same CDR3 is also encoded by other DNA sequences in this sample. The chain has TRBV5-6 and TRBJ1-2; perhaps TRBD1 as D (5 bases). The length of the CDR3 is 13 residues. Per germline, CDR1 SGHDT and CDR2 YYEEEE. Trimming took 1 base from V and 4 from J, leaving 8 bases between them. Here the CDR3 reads CASSLRGFYGYTF. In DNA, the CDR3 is TGTGCCAGCAGCTTGCGGGGGTTCTATGGCTACACCTTC.